This is a list of T cell receptor beta chains from one sample in a study of cytomegalovirus exposure and HLA in healthy donors. Profiling relied on immunoSEQ multiplex PCR, and the TCRdb table lists in-frame clones only, not all of them. The sample yields 120,000 to 150,000 clones, 80% to 90% seen once. The sample comprised PBMCs. Source of these receptors: a woman under 30 in good health and CMV-seropositive. Both conserved end residues are part of each CDR3. The D gene is left open where the match is weak.

d_gene: TRBD1
v_gene: TRBV28
len: 14
CDR3aa: CASSEGQGEYEQYF

d_gene: TRBD1
v_gene: TRBV11-2
len: 13
CDR3aa: CASSPQGLTEAFF

d_gene: TRBD2
v_gene: TRBV4-2
len: 16
CDR3aa: CASSQVSLAVTDTQYF

d_gene: .
v_gene: TRBV13
len: 13
CDR3aa: CASSSSPYNEQFF

d_gene: TRBD1
v_gene: TRBV28
len: 14
CDR3aa: CASSLRQGGDTIYF

d_gene: TRBD1
v_gene: TRBV5-1
len: 14
CDR3aa: CASSPGQNNNEQFF

d_gene: .
v_gene: TRBV9
len: 15
CDR3aa: CASSADSFLNTEAFF

d_gene: TRBD1
v_gene: TRBV4-1
len: 15
CDR3aa: CASSLSTGFTYEQYF

d_gene: .
v_gene: TRBV15
len: 12
CDR3aa: CATSLGRYGYTF

d_gene: TRBD1
v_gene: TRBV28
len: 16
CDR3aa: CASISRGRVRGTEAFF

d_gene: .
v_gene: TRBV2
len: 16
CDR3aa: CASGRGGRGGANVLTF

d_gene: .
v_gene: TRBV5-4
len: 17
CDR3aa: CASSHLQGIGYNSPLHF

d_gene: .
v_gene: TRBV12-5
len: 15
CDR3aa: CASGLGVGTQETQYF

d_gene: TRBD1
v_gene: TRBV19
len: 16
CDR3aa: CASSALSLGGADTQYF

d_gene: .
v_gene: TRBV9
len: 13
CDR3aa: CASSVAVEGRFTF

d_gene: .
v_gene: TRBV12-5
len: 12
CDR3aa: CASGLGGRPQYF

d_gene: .
v_gene: TRBV7-9
len: 15
CDR3aa: CASSLHSGSLNEAFF

d_gene: TRBD1
v_gene: TRBV2
len: 13
CDR3aa: CASTRQGNTEAFF

d_gene: .
v_gene: TRBV28
len: 11
CDR3aa: CASSSGEVAFF

d_gene: TRBD1
v_gene: TRBV2
len: 15
CDR3aa: CASSGGGTVNQPQHF

d_gene: .
v_gene: TRBV18
len: 15
CDR3aa: CASSPAEGSGNTIYF

d_gene: TRBD1
v_gene: TRBV4-1
len: 15
CDR3aa: CASSPTGGSNQPQHF

d_gene: .
v_gene: TRBV19
len: 14
CDR3aa: CASSIDSVDYGYTF

d_gene: TRBD1
v_gene: TRBV30
len: 12
CDR3aa: CARDRGKSPLHF

d_gene: TRBD1
v_gene: TRBV10-1
len: 15
CDR3aa: CASSESFGQGAEAFF

d_gene: TRBD1
v_gene: TRBV5-6
len: 15
CDR3aa: CASSLEGGVFEKLFF

d_gene: TRBD1
v_gene: TRBV9
len: 16
CDR3aa: CASSVTGGRSADTQYF

d_gene: .
v_gene: TRBV4-3
len: 16
CDR3aa: CASSQLNSGSGGGYTF

d_gene: TRBD1
v_gene: TRBV5-1
len: 18
CDR3aa: CASSAGTGDLLAKNIQYF

d_gene: .
v_gene: TRBV5-1
len: 15
CDR3aa: CASSLNGDYHNEQFF

d_gene: .
v_gene: TRBV6-6
len: 11
CDR3aa: CASSYQGEQFF

d_gene: TRBD1
v_gene: TRBV30
len: 14
CDR3aa: CAWSPGQGEEKLFF

d_gene: .
v_gene: TRBV5-5
len: 14
CDR3aa: CASSLGGPGNTIYF

d_gene: .
v_gene: TRBV4-2
len: 16
CDR3aa: CASSQDAAGAINTIYF